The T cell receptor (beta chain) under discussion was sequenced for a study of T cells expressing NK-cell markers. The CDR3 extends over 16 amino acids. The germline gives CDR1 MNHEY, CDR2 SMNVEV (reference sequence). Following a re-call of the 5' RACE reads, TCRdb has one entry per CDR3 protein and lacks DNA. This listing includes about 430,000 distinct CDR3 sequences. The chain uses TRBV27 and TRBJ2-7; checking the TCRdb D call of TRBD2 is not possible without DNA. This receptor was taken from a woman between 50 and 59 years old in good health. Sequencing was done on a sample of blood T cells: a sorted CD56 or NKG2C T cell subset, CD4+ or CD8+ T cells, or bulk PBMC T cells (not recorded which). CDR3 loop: CASSLSGIAGSYEQYF.